The 15 T cell receptor beta chains listed next were all sequenced from one sample in a study of T cells after yellow fever vaccination. TCRdb reprocessed the 5' RACE reads with MiXCR, giving one entry per CDR3 protein. The table has 250,000 or so distinct CDR3 sequences, around 7% seen once. Here the sequenced sample was CD4+ T cells sorted from PBMCs, taken 15 days after the yellow fever booster vaccination. These receptor sequences come from a man aged 25-45 years who received the YFV17D yellow fever vaccine.

In its sample, this clonotype was seen a few times. The rearrangement joins TRBV20-1 to TRBJ2-7; perhaps D is TRBD1 or TRBD2 (5 bases each). V shed 6 bases and J shed 8 bases, with 20 bases lying between them. The CDR3 covers 13 residues. In germline, CDR1 is DFQATT, CDR2 SNEGSKA (reference sequence). The CDR3 coding sequence is TGCAGTGCCGGGGCGGGTAGTTTCTCTCAGCAGTACTTC. This encodes CSAGAGSFSQQYF.

This clonotype was seen only a few times. This chain joins TRBV11-3 and TRBJ2-3; the D gene is possibly TRBD1 (5 bases). This CDR3 has 17 residues. V was cut by 5 bases and J by 0 bases, with 18 bases left in between. Germline-derived CDR1 and CDR2 are SGHNT and YENEEA. The CDR3 region is CASSQTSQGFSTDTQYF. CDR3 nucleotides: TGTGCCAGCAGCCAAACTTCTCAGGGATTTAGCACAGATACGCAGTATTTT.

This clonotype was found a few times. The chain has TRBV15 and TRBJ2-3; tentative D call: TRBD2 (6 bases). CDR1 is LNHNV and CDR2 is YYDKDF in the germline V gene (reference sequence). Between the trimmed V and J ends, which lost 0 bases and 0 bases, there was a span of 10 bases. The CDR3 spans 16 residues. The CDR3 region is CATSRDRSGSTDTQYF. The CDR3 DNA follows: TGTGCCACCAGCAGAGATCGTAGCGGTAGCACAGATACGCAGTATTTT. Full variable domain (rest looked up from reference TRBV15 and TRBJ2-3): DAMVIQNPRYQVTQFGKPVTLSCSQTLNHNVMYWYQQKSSQAPKLLFHYYDKDFNNEADTPDNFQSRRPNTSFCFLDIRSPGLGDTAMYLCATSRDRSGSTDTQYFGPGTRLTVL.

This clonotype came up many times. The CDR3 DNA reads as TGCGCCAGCAGCCAGAGACAGGGTCCCTCCTACGAGCAGTACTTC. This encodes CASSQRQGPSYEQYF. The rearrangement links TRBV4-3 to TRBJ2-7, with TRBD1 matching 7 bases. CDR1 and CDR2 from the germline V gene are LGHNA and YSLEER. V dropped 3 bases and J dropped 0; count of bases not matched to a gene: 5. There are 15 residues in the CDR3.

This clonotype was counted ten times or more. This chain connects TRBV6-2 or TRBV6-3 to TRBJ2-7, with D uncertain. The CDR3 covers 18 residues. The V end lost 0 bases, the J end lost 0 bases, and 18 bases lay between the germline ends. Germline CDR1 and CDR2: MNHEY and SVGEGT. The CDR3 sequence: CASSYSGSRGPLSYEQYF. CDR3 coding DNA: TGTGCCAGCAGTTACTCGGGTTCGAGAGGCCCTCTCTCCTACGAGCAGTACTTC.

About this clonotype itself: Being one base from a much bigger clone, this may be a read error. V is TRBV6-5 and J is TRBJ2-3; D unresolved. Germline V CDR1 and CDR2: MNHEY, SVGAGI. The CDR3 loop spans 11 amino acids. CDR3 sequence (DNA): TGTGACAGCGCACGACGAGATACGCAGTATTTT. It yields the protein CDSARRDTQYF.

The sample holds a few counts of this clonotype. This chain uses TRBV7-2 with TRBJ2-1; TRBD2 is a possible D gene (5 bases). V lost 5 bases to trimming and J lost 9 bases, with 23 bases between them. Germline CDR1 reads SGHTA; CDR2 reads FQGNSA. This CDR3 region has 16 residues. CDR3 loop: CASSGLGGPHWGEQFF. The DNA of the CDR3 is TGTGCCAGCAGCGGGCTCGGCGGGCCCCATTGGGGTGAGCAGTTCTTC. The full variable domain, completed using reference TRBV7-2 and TRBJ2-1, is GAGVSQSPSNKVTEKGKDVELRCDPISGHTALYWYRQSLGQGLEFLIYFQGNSAPDKSGLPSDRFSAERTGGSVSTLTIQRTQQEDSAVYLCASSGLGGPHWGEQFFGPGTRLTVL.

The V gene is TRBV5-5, the J gene TRBJ2-2; D is undetermined. V lost 6 bases, J lost 0 bases, and 9 bases lay in between. CDR1 is SGHKS and CDR2 is YYEKEE in the germline V gene (reference sequence). This CDR3 contains 14 residues. The CDR3 coding sequence is TGTGCCAGCACCTTCGGACCGAACACCGGGGAGCTGTTTTTT. This codes for CASTFGPNTGELFF.

This clonotype was picked up a small number of times. The J gene is TRBJ2-1, the V gene TRBV20-1; TRBD2 agrees at 11 bases. The germline V gene has CDR1 DFQATT and CDR2 SNEGSKA (reference sequence). CDR3 length: 16 residues. With V trimmed by 0 bases and J by 9 bases, 10 bases remained unmatched. The CDR3 loop is CSARDPSGRLFGEQFF. The CDR3 DNA reads as TGCAGTGCTAGAGATCCTAGCGGGAGGTTGTTTGGTGAGCAGTTCTTC.

This chain connects TRBV6-2 or TRBV6-3 to TRBJ2-1, with D possibly being TRBD1 (6 bases). CDR1 and CDR2 (germline): MNHEY, SVGEGT. V was cut by 5 bases and J by 2 bases, with 13 bases left in between. The CDR3 is made up of 15 amino acids. The CDR3 nucleotides read TGTGCCAGCAGTGATACAGGGATTGCCTACAATGAGCAGTTCTTC. Amino acid sequence: CASSDTGIAYNEQFF.

The chain employs TRBV20-1 and TRBJ1-5; D gene uncertain. Germline V gene lookup returns CDR1 DFQATT and CDR2 SNEGSKA (reference sequence). The CDR3 is made up of 16 amino acids. V gave up 0 bases and J gave up 0 bases, with 12 bases separating them. CDR3 DNA sequence: TGCAGTGCTAGAGATATTCAAGCTAATAGCAATCAGCCCCAGCATTTT. This codes for CSARDIQANSNQPQHF.

This clonotype was counted many times. The gene calls are TRBV5-1 and TRBJ2-3, with D possibly being TRBD1 (5 bases). Germline assignment: CDR1 SGHRS and CDR2 YFSETQ. This CDR3 comprises 15 residues. V was shortened by 0 bases and J by 5 bases, with 13 bases between the two germline ends. The DNA for the CDR3 is TGCGCCAGCAGCTTGGGTCCCACAGGTGTAGATACGCAGTATTTT. It translates to CASSLGPTGVDTQYF.

This clonotype was found a few times. The V gene is TRBV19, the J gene TRBJ2-1; D unresolved. The CDR3 is 15 amino acids. V dropped 2 bases and J dropped 0 bases, with 8 bases sitting between them. Germline V gene sequence: CDR1 LNHDA, CDR2 SQIVND (reference sequence). The CDR3 reads CASSIRLSSYNEQFF. In DNA form, the CDR3 reads TGTGCCAGTAGTATAAGGTTGAGCTCCTACAATGAGCAGTTCTTC.

The table lists this clonotype with a few counts. The V call is TRBV27, the J call TRBJ1-6; no reliable D call. Per the germline V gene, CDR1 is MNHEY and CDR2 is SMNVEV (reference sequence). V was pared by 6 bases and J by 5 bases, with 14 bases between. This CDR3 spans 15 amino acids. CDR3 residues: CASREAGRDNSPLHF. CDR3 nucleotide sequence: TGTGCCAGCAGGGAGGCGGGTCGGGATAATTCACCCCTCCACTTT.

This clonotype has a count of ten or more. V and J are TRBV7-2 and TRBJ2-3; 7 nucleotides agree with TRBD2. The CDR3 extends over 16 amino acids. Germline V CDR1 and CDR2: SGHTA, FQGNSA. V lost 5 bases, J lost 0 bases, and 8 bases stayed unmatched. CDR3 residues: CASSPWGSGSTDTQYF. The CDR3 coding sequence is TGTGCCAGCAGCCCCTGGGGTAGCGGGAGCACAGATACGCAGTATTTT.